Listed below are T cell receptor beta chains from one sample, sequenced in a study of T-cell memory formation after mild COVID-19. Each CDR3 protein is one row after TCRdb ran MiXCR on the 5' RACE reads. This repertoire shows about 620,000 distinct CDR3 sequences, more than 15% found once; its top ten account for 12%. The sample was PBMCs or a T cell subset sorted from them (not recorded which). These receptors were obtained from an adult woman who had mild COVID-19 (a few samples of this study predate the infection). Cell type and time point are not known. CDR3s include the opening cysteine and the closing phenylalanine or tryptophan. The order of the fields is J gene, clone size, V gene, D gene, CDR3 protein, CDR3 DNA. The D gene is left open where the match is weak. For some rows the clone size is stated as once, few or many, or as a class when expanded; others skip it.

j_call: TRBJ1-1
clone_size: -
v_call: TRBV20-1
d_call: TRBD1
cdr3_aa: CSARGRGLGSLAAFF
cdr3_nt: TGCAGTGCTAGAGGCAGGGGGCTGGGGTCTTTGGCTGCTTTCTTT

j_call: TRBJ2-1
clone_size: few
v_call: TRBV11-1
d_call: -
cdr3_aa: CASSLGTDNNEQFF
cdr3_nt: TGTGCCAGCAGCTTAGGGACGGATAACAATGAGCAGTTCTTC

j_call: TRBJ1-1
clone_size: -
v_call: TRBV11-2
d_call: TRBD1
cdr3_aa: CASGTGRNTEAFF
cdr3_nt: TGTGCCAGCGGGACAGGGAGGAACACTGAAGCTTTCTTT

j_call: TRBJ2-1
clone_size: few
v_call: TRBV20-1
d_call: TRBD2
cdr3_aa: CSARVKTSGRVPYNEQFF
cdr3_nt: TGCAGTGCTAGAGTGAAGACTAGCGGGAGAGTCCCCTACAATGAGCAGTTCTTC

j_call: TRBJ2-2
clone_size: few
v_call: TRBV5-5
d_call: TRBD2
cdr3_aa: CASIIAGGGGELFF
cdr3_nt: TGTGCCAGCATCATAGCGGGAGGAGGTGGGGAGCTGTTTTTT

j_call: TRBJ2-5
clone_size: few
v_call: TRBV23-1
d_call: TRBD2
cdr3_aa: CASSQKGSGGDQETQYF
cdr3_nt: TGCGCCAGCAGTCAGAAGGGATCGGGAGGGGACCAAGAGACCCAGTACTTC

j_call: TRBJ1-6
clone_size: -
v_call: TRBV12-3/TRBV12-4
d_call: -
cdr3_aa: CASSRDETRSPLHF
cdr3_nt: TGTGCCAGCAGTCGGGACGAAACGCGTTCACCCCTCCACTTT

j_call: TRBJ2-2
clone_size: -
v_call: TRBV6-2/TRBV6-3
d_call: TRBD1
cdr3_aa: CASRGTGRFAGELFF
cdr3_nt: TGTGCCAGCAGGGGGACAGGGAGATTTGCCGGGGAGCTGTTTTTT

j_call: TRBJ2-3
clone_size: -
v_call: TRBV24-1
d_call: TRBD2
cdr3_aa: CATSDSGTSKDTQYF
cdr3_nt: TGTGCCACCAGTGATTCCGGGACTAGCAAAGATACGCAGTATTTT

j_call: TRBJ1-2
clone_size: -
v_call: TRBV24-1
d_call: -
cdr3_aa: CATSDWKGGGYTF
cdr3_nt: TGTGCCACCAGTGATTGGAAGGGAGGTGGCTACACCTTC

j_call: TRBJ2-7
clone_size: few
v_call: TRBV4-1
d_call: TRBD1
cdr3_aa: CASSQDRTGGSEQYF
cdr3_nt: TGCGCCAGCAGCCAAGATCGGACAGGGGGCTCCGAGCAGTACTTC

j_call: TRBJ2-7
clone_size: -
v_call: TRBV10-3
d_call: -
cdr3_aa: CAAGGTYYEQYF
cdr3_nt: TGTGCCGCCGGAGGTACGTACTACGAGCAGTACTTC

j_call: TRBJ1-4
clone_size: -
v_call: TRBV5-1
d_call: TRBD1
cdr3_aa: CASSFGQGANEKLFF
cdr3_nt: TGCGCCAGCAGCTTTGGACAGGGTGCTAATGAAAAACTGTTTTTT

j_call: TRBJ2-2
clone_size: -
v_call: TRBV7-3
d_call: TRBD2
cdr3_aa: CASSLGLQAGGPGELFF
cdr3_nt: TGTGCCAGCAGCTTGGGCCTGCAGGCGGGGGGGCCAGGGGAGCTGTTTTTT

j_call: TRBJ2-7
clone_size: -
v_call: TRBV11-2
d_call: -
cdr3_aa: CASLPNRATYEQYF
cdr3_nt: TGTGCCAGCCTACCAAACAGGGCAACCTACGAGCAGTACTTC

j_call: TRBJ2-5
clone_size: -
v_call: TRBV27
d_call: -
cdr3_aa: CASSLSFWGRQETQYF
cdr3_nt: TGTGCCAGCAGTTTATCGTTTTGGGGACGCCAAGAGACCCAGTACTTC

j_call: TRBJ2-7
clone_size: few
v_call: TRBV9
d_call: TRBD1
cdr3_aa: CASSVGGTATYEQYF
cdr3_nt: TGTGCCAGCAGCGTAGGGGGGACAGCAACCTACGAGCAGTACTTC

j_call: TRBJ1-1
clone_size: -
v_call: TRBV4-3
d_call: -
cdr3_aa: CASSQGRGNTEAFF
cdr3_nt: TGCGCCAGCAGCCAAGGTAGGGGGAACACTGAAGCTTTCTTT

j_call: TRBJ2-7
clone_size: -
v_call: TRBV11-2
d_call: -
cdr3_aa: CASSLIIQGLYEQYF
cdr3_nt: TGTGCCAGCAGCTTAATAATACAGGGACTCTACGAGCAGTACTTC

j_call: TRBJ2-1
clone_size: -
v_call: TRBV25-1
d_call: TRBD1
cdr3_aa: CASSSRDRVWGEQFF
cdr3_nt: TGTGCCAGCAGTTCCCGGGACAGGGTTTGGGGTGAGCAGTTCTTC

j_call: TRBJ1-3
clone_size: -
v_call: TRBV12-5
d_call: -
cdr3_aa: CASGLVGHLLSGNTIYF
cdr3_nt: TGTGCTAGTGGTTTGGTGGGACACCTTCTCTCTGGAAACACCATATATTTT

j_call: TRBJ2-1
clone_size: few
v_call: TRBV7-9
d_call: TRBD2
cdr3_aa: CASSSPAGGFRGSYNEQFF
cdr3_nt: TGTGCCAGCAGCTCCCCTGCGGGAGGGTTTCGGGGCTCCTACAATGAGCAGTTCTTC

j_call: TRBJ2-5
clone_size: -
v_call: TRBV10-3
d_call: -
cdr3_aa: CAIRGYQETQYF
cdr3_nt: TGTGCCATCAGGGGCTACCAAGAGACCCAGTACTTC

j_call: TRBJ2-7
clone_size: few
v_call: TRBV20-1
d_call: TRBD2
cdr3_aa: CSARDKGEGYEQYF
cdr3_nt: TGCAGTGCTAGAGATAAAGGGGAGGGCTACGAGCAGTACTTC